A selection of T cell receptor beta chains follows, all from one sample in a study of CD8 T cells in Susac syndrome. TCRdb passed the immunoSEQ multiplex PCR reads through MiXCR, listing each CDR3 protein once. The sample includes 130,000 to 150,000 distinct CDR3 sequences, approximately 93% of them seen just once. Sequenced input: CD4+ T cells from PBMCs. Receptors originate from a human donor in good health. The CDR3 runs from the conserved cysteine through the conserved F or W. D genes are given only for firm matches. Clone size is shown for a subset of rows, as once, few, many or a class of expanded clone.

>NA|TRBV9|TRBJ1-1|NA
TGTGCCAGCAGCCCTCGACAAATTTACACTGAAGCTTTCTTT
CASSPRQIYTEAFF
>once|TRBV19|TRBJ1-1|TRBD1
TGTGCCAGTAGCCACAGGGGTCGTAACACTGAAGCTTTCTTT
CASSHRGRNTEAFF
>once|TRBV5-4|TRBJ2-3|NA
TGTGCCAGCAGCCGGGCCACAGATACGCAGTATTTT
CASSRATDTQYF
>NA|TRBV12-3/TRBV12-4|TRBJ2-5|NA
TGTGCCAGCAGGCATTCAGGGACCCTTGAGGAGACCCAGTACTTC
CASRHSGTLEETQYF
>NA|TRBV18|TRBJ2-4|NA
TGTGCCAGCTCACGGGGGGTACAGCAAAACATTCAGTACTTC
CASSRGVQQNIQYF
>NA|TRBV12-3/TRBV12-4|TRBJ2-3|NA
TGTGCCAGCAGTTTTGCGACATACCACACAGATACGCAGTATTTT
CASSFATYHTDTQYF
>NA|TRBV15|TRBJ2-2|NA
TGTGCCACCAGCAGAGATCCCTACACCGGGGAGCTGTTTTTT
CATSRDPYTGELFF
>NA|TRBV7-9|TRBJ1-1|TRBD1
TGTGCCAGCAGCTTAACAGGGGACGGACACGCTGAAGCTTTCTTT
CASSLTGDGHAEAFF
>NA|TRBV7-9|TRBJ1-2|NA
TGTGCCAGCAGCTTAGGGTCGGGAGCTAACTATGGCTACACCTTC
CASSLGSGANYGYTF
>NA|TRBV20-1|TRBJ1-5|NA
TGCAGTGCTAAGGGTGGTGCGCCCCAGCATTTT
CSAKGGAPQHF
>NA|TRBV20-1|TRBJ2-3|NA
TGCAGTGCTAGCCTCAGAGATACGCAGTATTTT
CSASLRDTQYF
>NA|TRBV7-6|TRBJ2-2|NA
TGTGCCAGCAGCTTATTTATAGTGGGACAAACGAACACCGGGGAGCTGTTTTTT
CASSLFIVGQTNTGELFF
>NA|TRBV20-1|TRBJ2-7|NA
TGCAGTGCTAGAGAAGAAATGAACTCGGGACTCGAGCAGTACTTC
CSAREEMNSGLEQYF
>NA|TRBV12-3/TRBV12-4|TRBJ2-6|TRBD1
TGTGCCAGCAGTCACAGGGGGCTGTACTCTGGGGCCAACGTCCTGACTTTC
CASSHRGLYSGANVLTF
>NA|TRBV12-3/TRBV12-4|TRBJ1-2|NA
TGTGCCACTATATACGGTGCCTATGGCTACACCTTC
CATIYGAYGYTF
>NA|TRBV18|TRBJ1-5|NA
TGTGCCAGCCGCAAGGATGGTCAGCCCCAGCATTTT
CASRKDGQPQHF
>NA|TRBV20-1|TRBJ1-1|NA
TGCAGTGCTAGAGGTCCAGGGAGCGCTGAAGCTTTCTTT
CSARGPGSAEAFF
>NA|TRBV7-9|TRBJ2-4|NA
TGTGCCAGCAGCCCTAGCGGACAGGTCCTAGCCAAAAACATTCAGTACTTC
CASSPSGQVLAKNIQYF
>NA|TRBV20-1|TRBJ1-2|NA
TGCAGTGCTAGACAGGGGATTAACTATGGCTACACCTTC
CSARQGINYGYTF
>NA|TRBV29-1|TRBJ1-3|NA
TGCAGCGTTGGTCTGAGCTCTGGAAACACCATATATTTT
CSVGLSSGNTIYF
>NA|TRBV9|TRBJ2-5|NA
TGTGCCAGCAGCGTACTTCAGGGGTTCCGTTTGGAGACCCAGTACTTC
CASSVLQGFRLETQYF
>NA|TRBV5-4|TRBJ2-1|NA
TGTGCCAGCACCCCAGGGGGGATCTACAATGAGCAGTTCTTC
CASTPGGIYNEQFF
>NA|TRBV20-1|TRBJ2-7|TRBD1
TGCAGTGCTAGAGGTGACAGGGTATCCTACGAGCAGTACTTC
CSARGDRVSYEQYF